Listed here are 32 T cell receptor beta chains from one sample, sequenced in a study of CD8 T cells in ankylosing spondylitis. TCRdb re-called the 5' RACE reads with MiXCR, one entry per CDR3 protein. This table holds 150,000 to 200,000 distinct CDR3 sequences, 30% to 40% found once. Material: synovial fluid, either unsorted or a sorted T cell fraction (not recorded which). The receptors were sampled from a male donor with ankylosing spondylitis.

This clonotype was found a few times. The genes are TRBV12-3 or TRBV12-4 and TRBJ2-5, with D unresolved. There are 14 residues in the CDR3. The V end lost 4 bases, the J end lost 0 bases, and 9 bases lay between the germline ends. As DNA, the CDR3 is TGTGCCAGCAGTTCAACAGTGTACCAAGAGACCCAGTACTTC. Protein: CASSSTVYQETQYF.

This clonotype showed up many times. The V gene is TRBV6-2 or TRBV6-3, the J gene TRBJ1-3; 7 positions match TRBD1. Germline CDR1 is MNHEY and CDR2 is SVGEGT. The CDR3 consists of 12 residues. Trimming cost V 8 bases and J 11 bases; bases outside gene matches: 9. In nucleotides, the CDR3 is TGTGCCAGCGGCGGGGGACAGAGGGCCATATATTTT. It yields the protein CASGGGQRAIYF.

The rearrangement links TRBV18 to TRBJ1-3; no reliable D call. Germline V CDR1 and CDR2: KGHSH, LQKENI. The CDR3 runs to 16 residues. The germline V and J ends were trimmed by 3 bases and 0 bases, with 12 bases remaining between them. The CDR3 DNA is TGTGCCAGCTCACCCAGCATCTTTACCTCTGGAAACACCATATATTTT. Its protein is CASSPSIFTSGNTIYF.

Concerning this clonotype: A much larger clone lies one base from this, so it may be a read error. This chain joins TRBV10-3 and TRBJ2-3; D gene ambiguous. Trimming took off 5 bases at V and 2 bases at J, with 2 bases between the two ends. The germline V gene encodes CDR1 ENHRY and CDR2 SYGVKD. The CDR3 spans 11 residues. CDR3 loop: CAISYTDTQYF. The CDR3 DNA reads TGTGCCATCAGTTACACAGATACGCAGTATTTT.

This chain links TRBV9 with TRBJ2-3; tentative D call: TRBD2 (6 bases). CDR3 length: 18 residues. CDR1 is SGDLS, CDR2 YYNGEE, per germline. The V end lost 3 bases, the J end lost 2 bases, and 22 bases lay between the germline ends. CDR3 in amino acids: CASSAIKGGEVSTDTQYF. In DNA, the CDR3 is TGTGCCAGCAGCGCCATCAAAGGCGGGGAGGTATCCACAGATACGCAGTATTTT.

Many counts were recorded for this clonotype. V usage is TRBV11-2 and J usage is TRBJ1-3; no definite D call. The germline V and J ends were trimmed by 3 bases and 0 bases, with 9 bases remaining between them. The CDR3 has 15 amino acids. Per germline, CDR1 SGHAT and CDR2 FQNNGV. CDR3 in amino acids: CASSFDIGSGNTIYF. CDR3 sequence (DNA): TGTGCCAGCAGCTTCGACATCGGCTCTGGAAACACCATATATTTT. Full variable domain (remainder filled in from reference TRBV11-2 and TRBJ1-3): EAGVAQSPRYKIIEKRQSVAFWCNPISGHATLYWYQQILGQGPKLLIQFQNNGVVDDSQLPKDRFSAERLKGVDSTLKIQPAKLEDSAVYLCASSFDIGSGNTIYFGEGSWLTVV.

The CDR3 sequence is CASSPTPETQYF. The CDR3 DNA reads TGTGCCAGCAGCCCGACCCCTGAGACCCAGTACTTC. The chain carries TRBV6-2 or TRBV6-3 and TRBJ2-5; D is undetermined. The V and J ends lost 6 bases and 5 bases respectively, with 10 bases between them. Per germline, CDR1 MNHEY and CDR2 SVGEGT. This CDR3 is 12 amino acids long.

Worth noting for this clonotype: A junction boundary mismatches the germline segment, possibly from a read error. The V and J genes are TRBV20-1 and TRBJ2-7; TRBD2 agrees at 11 bases. This CDR3 has 17 amino acids. CDR1 and CDR2 (germline): DFQATT, SNEGSKA (reference sequence). Here the CDR3 DNA reads TGCTGTGCTAGAGGTGCTTTGGGACTAGCGGAACTATACGAGCAGTACTTC. Translated: CCARGALGLAELYEQYF.

This clonotype was observed a few times. The rearrangement uses TRBV20-1 and TRBJ1-1; 8 positions match TRBD1. The CDR3 consists of 15 residues. The germline V gene encodes CDR1 DFQATT and CDR2 SNEGSKA (reference sequence). Losses at the gene ends were 0 bases for V and 5 bases for J; bases not matched to a gene: 8. CDR3 region: CSARDVGRGLTEAFF. The CDR3 bases are TGCAGTGCTAGAGATGTGGGCAGGGGGCTGACTGAAGCTTTCTTT.

This clonotype was observed a few times. The V and J genes are TRBV7-2 and TRBJ1-2; D gene ambiguous. The CDR3 is 14 amino acids. Germline V CDR1 and CDR2: SGHTA, FQGNSA. The V end was cut by 1 base, the J end by 3 bases, with 9 bases between. In nucleotides, the CDR3 is TGTGCCAGCAGCTTAGTCCGGGCAGACTATGGCTACACCTTC. Its translation is CASSLVRADYGYTF.

In this sample, this clonotype turned up many times. The CDR3 sequence: CASNNVIGELFF. The CDR3 nucleotides read TGTGCCAGCAACAACGTGATCGGGGAGCTGTTTTTT. This sequence joins TRBV2 and TRBJ2-2, with unresolved D. The CDR3 covers 12 residues. The V end was cut by 7 bases, the J end by 7 bases, with 10 bases between. CDR1 is SNHLY, CDR2 FYNNEI, per germline.

CDR3 in DNA: TGTGCCAGCAGCGTAGGGGGCGGGAGAGGGTACGAGCAGTACTTC. Residues: CASSVGGGRGYEQYF. The rearrangement joins TRBV9 to TRBJ2-7; 7 nucleotides align to TRBD2. The CDR3 has 15 amino acids. The germline V gene has CDR1 SGDLS and CDR2 YYNGEE. The ends lost 0 bases at V and 4 bases at J; junction bases unmatched: 7. Full variable domain (remainder filled in from reference TRBV9 and TRBJ2-7): DSGVTQTPKHLITATGQRVTLRCSPRSGDLSVYWYQQSLDQGLQFLIQYYNGEERAKGNILERFSAQQFPDLHSELNLSSLELGDSALYFCASSVGGGRGYEQYFGPGTRLTVT.

The gene calls are TRBV4-3 and TRBJ2-4, with 14 bases that match TRBD2. The CDR3 length is 17 residues. J gave up 2 bases and V 5 bases, and 5 bases lay outside the gene matches. In germline, CDR1 is LGHNA, CDR2 YSLEER. CDR3 nucleotides: TGCGCCAGCAGCAGGGGACTAGCGGGAGACACCAAAAACATTCAGTACTTC. It translates to CASSRGLAGDTKNIQYF.

This clonotype was picked up many times. The chain is built from TRBV4-2 and TRBJ1-3, with D perhaps TRBD1 (5 bases). V lost 0 bases, J lost 0 bases, and 24 bases lay in between. Looked up from germline, CDR1 is LGHNA and CDR2 is YNFKEQ. The CDR3 spans 21 residues. This chain's CDR3 is CASSQDFPGPGLAISGNTIYF. The CDR3, as DNA: TGTGCCAGCAGCCAAGATTTCCCGGGACCGGGCCTCGCGATCTCTGGAAACACCATATATTTT.

This chain joins TRBV10-3 and TRBJ2-3; TRBD2 agrees at 10 bases. The CDR3 spans 18 residues. In germline, CDR1 is ENHRY, CDR2 SYGVKD. V was clipped by 3 bases and J by 0 bases; unmatched bases: 9. The CDR3 spells CAISDTSGTSPSTDTQYF. CDR3 nucleotides: TGTGCCATCAGTGATACTAGCGGGACGTCCCCAAGCACAGATACGCAGTATTTT.

The V gene is TRBV20-1, the J gene TRBJ2-7; D gene ambiguous. The CDR3 sequence is 12 residues long. Per the germline V gene, CDR1 is DFQATT and CDR2 is SNEGSKA (reference sequence). V was pared by 5 bases and J by 4 bases, with 12 bases between. CDR3 protein: CSAETGRYEQYF. The CDR3 coding sequence is TGCAGTGCTGAGACCGGGCGATACGAGCAGTACTTC.

The table lists this clonotype with many counts. This rearrangement joins TRBV15 to TRBJ1-2; perhaps TRBD1 as D (6 bases). The CDR3 is 15 residues long. The germline V and J ends were trimmed by 7 bases and 3 bases, with 18 bases remaining between them. Looked up from germline, CDR1 is LNHNV and CDR2 is YYDKDF (reference sequence). DNA of the CDR3: TGTGCCACCACCCCCACAGGGTCGGATTACTATGGCTACACCTTC. Amino acids: CATTPTGSDYYGYTF.

The chain links TRBV7-8 to TRBJ2-7; TRBD2 is a possible D gene (5 bases). The CDR3 spans 15 residues. Per the germline V gene, CDR1 is SGHVS and CDR2 is FQNEAQ. The V and J ends lost 1 base and 7 bases respectively, with 17 bases between them. The CDR3 bases are TGTGCCAGCAGCTTAGGGCGACGGGCCTCGGGGGAGCAGTACTTC. Translating it yields CASSLGRRASGEQYF.

This clonotype came up a few times. This chain connects TRBV6-6 to TRBJ2-5, with a possible D match to TRBD1 (5 bases). This CDR3 contains 11 residues. The V gene lost 7 bases and the J gene lost 4 bases, with 7 bases spanning the gap. Germline CDR1 is MNHNY and CDR2 is SVGAGI (reference sequence). CDR3 sequence reads: CASTTGETQYF. DNA for the CDR3: TGTGCCAGCACCACAGGAGAGACCCAGTACTTC.

This chain connects TRBV7-8 to TRBJ1-2; TRBD1 aligns across 10 bases. The junction had 7 bases not matched to a gene; V was cut back by 3 bases and J by 6 bases. Germline lookup yields CDR1 SGHVS and CDR2 FQNEAQ. The CDR3 consists of 15 residues. Here the CDR3 DNA reads TGTGCCAGCAGCTTCGAGACAGGGGGCCTGGATGGCTACACCTTC. It yields the protein CASSFETGGLDGYTF.

This clonotype was picked up many times. The chain uses TRBV20-1 and TRBJ1-3, with no clear D. The CDR3 runs to 14 residues. V was pared by 0 bases and J by 3 bases, with 9 bases between. CDR1 and CDR2 (germline): DFQATT, SNEGSKA (reference sequence). The CDR3 DNA is TGCAGTGCTAGAGATCTGGATTATGGAAACACCATATATTTT. It yields the protein CSARDLDYGNTIYF.

Note on this clonotype: It may be a read error: a sequence one base away is much more abundant. The chain's CDR3 is CASSTTGTINNSPLNF. The CDR3 DNA reads as TGTGCCAGCAGCACTACTGGGACGATAAATAATTCACCCCTCAACTTT. The chain recombines TRBV7-9 with TRBJ1-6, with D perhaps matching TRBD1 (5 bases). CDR3 length: 16 residues. The germline V gene has CDR1 SEHNR and CDR2 FQNEAQ (reference sequence).

The chain uses TRBV7-3 and TRBJ2-3; 8 bases agree with TRBD2. There are 15 residues in the CDR3. The germline V gene encodes CDR1 SGHTA and CDR2 FQGTGA. V trimming: 4 bases; J trimming: 5 bases; junction bases outside the gene matches: 8. This CDR3 reads CASSSPGGGRDTQYF. For the CDR3, the DNA is TGTGCCAGCAGCTCCCCGGGCGGGGGGCGAGATACGCAGTATTTT.

The V gene is TRBV7-2, the J gene TRBJ1-5; TRBD1 aligns across 7 bases. This CDR3 spans 15 amino acids. Trimming at V came to 2 bases and at J to 3 bases, leaving 4 bases not matched to a gene. Germline CDR1 reads SGHTA; CDR2 reads FQGNSA. The CDR3 sequence: CASSLTGVVNQPQHF. The CDR3 DNA reads as TGTGCCAGCAGCTTAACAGGGGTGGTCAATCAGCCCCAGCATTTT.

The V and J genes are TRBV7-8 and TRBJ2-7; 9 nucleotides agree with TRBD1. The J segment lost 6 bases and the V segment lost 5 bases, leaving 2 bases of the junction unmatched. Germline V CDR1 and CDR2: SGHVS, FQNEAQ. CDR3 length: 12 residues. The CDR3 DNA is TGTGCCAGCAGCCGGGACAGGGCCGAGCAGTACTTC. The encoded protein is CASSRDRAEQYF.

At least ten counts were recorded for this clonotype. This chain joins TRBV10-3 and TRBJ2-5; D is undetermined. Trimming pared 4 bases from V and 0 bases from J, leaving 6 bases between. Germline lookup yields CDR1 ENHRY and CDR2 SYGVKD. CDR3 length: 13 residues. The DNA of the CDR3 is TGTGCCATCAGTGTCGGATACCAAGAGACCCAGTACTTC. Protein sequence: CAISVGYQETQYF.

This clonotype was seen repeatedly, ten times or more. The chain links TRBV7-8 to TRBJ2-1; D is tentatively TRBD1 or TRBD2 (5 bases each). The CDR3 totals 14 residues. The V end lost 5 bases, the J end lost 5 bases, and 13 bases lay between the germline ends. Germline V gene lookup returns CDR1 SGHVS and CDR2 FQNEAQ. The CDR3 region is CASSPRDVNNEQFF. CDR3 DNA: TGTGCCAGCAGCCCCCGGGACGTAAACAATGAGCAGTTCTTC. Combining the CDR3 with reference TRBV7-8 and TRBJ2-1 gives the whole variable domain GAGVSQSPRYKVAKRGQDVALRCDPISGHVSLFWYQQALGQGPEFLTYFQNEAQLDKSGLPSDRFFAERPEGSVSTLKIQRTQQEDSAVYLCASSPRDVNNEQFFGPGTRLTVL.

J is TRBJ2-1 and V is TRBV2; D assignment may be TRBD1 or TRBD2 (6 bases each). Looked up from germline, CDR1 is SNHLY and CDR2 is FYNNEI. Trimming cost V 6 bases and J 8 bases, with 14 bases left between them. The CDR3 runs to 13 residues. CDR3 protein: CASSQGGYDEQFF. The CDR3 DNA follows: TGTGCCAGCAGCCAAGGGGGGTACGATGAGCAGTTCTTC.

This clonotype was counted between two and nine times. This sequence joins TRBV6-5 and TRBJ1-2; tentative D call: TRBD1 (6 bases). The CDR3 length is 15 residues. Trimming took off 4 bases at V and 1 base at J, with 13 bases between the two ends. CDR1 is MNHEY and CDR2 is SVGAGI in the germline V gene. CDR3 in DNA: TGTGCCAGCAGTTCAAAGCGACAGGTTAACTATGGCTACACCTTC. This sequence encodes CASSSKRQVNYGYTF.

This clonotype has a handful of counts. V and J are TRBV12-3 or TRBV12-4 and TRBJ1-2; D perhaps matches TRBD1 (5 bases). V lost 0 bases and J 2 bases, leaving 10 bases between the germline ends. The CDR3 covers 15 residues. CDR3 bases: TGTGCCAGCAGTTTAGCTGGGGGATCAAACTATGGCTACACCTTC. This codes for CASSLAGGSNYGYTF.

This clonotype was seen many times. It may be a read error: a sequence one base away is much more abundant. The rearrangement uses TRBV12-3 or TRBV12-4 and TRBJ1-1; TRBD1 matches 7 bases. The CDR3 has 13 amino acids. Germline trimming cut 6 bases from V and 0 bases from J; bases unmatched to any gene: 1. In DNA, the CDR3 is TGTGCCAGCAGGGGACAGCTGAACACTGAAGCTTTCTTT. This encodes CASRGQLNTEAFF.

This clonotype was counted many times. This chain links TRBV7-3 with TRBJ2-2; D gene uncertain. Deletions cut 2 bases from V and 0 bases from J, with 7 bases between. From germline, CDR1 is SGHTA and CDR2 FQGTGA. This CDR3 spans 15 amino acids. CDR3 amino acids: CASSLSGSNTGELFF. The CDR3 DNA reads TGTGCCAGCAGCTTATCTGGGTCGAACACCGGGGAGCTGTTTTTT. Full variable domain (missing parts from reference TRBV7-3 and TRBJ2-2): GAGVSQTPSNKVTEKGKYVELRCDPISGHTALYWYRQSLGQGPEFLIYFQGTGAADDSGLPNDRFFAVRPEGSVSTLKIQRTERGDSAVYLCASSLSGSNTGELFFGEGSRLTVL.